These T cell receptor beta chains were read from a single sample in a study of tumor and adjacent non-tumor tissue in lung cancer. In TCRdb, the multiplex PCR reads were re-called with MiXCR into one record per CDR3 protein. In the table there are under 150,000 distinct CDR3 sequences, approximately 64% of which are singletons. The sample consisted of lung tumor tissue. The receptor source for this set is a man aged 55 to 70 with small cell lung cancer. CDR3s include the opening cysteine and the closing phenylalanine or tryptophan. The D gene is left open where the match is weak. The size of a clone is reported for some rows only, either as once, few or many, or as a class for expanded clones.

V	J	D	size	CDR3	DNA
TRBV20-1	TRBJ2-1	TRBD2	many	CSATPGLANEQFF	TGCAGTGCGACTCCGGGACTAGCGAATGAGCAGTTCTTC
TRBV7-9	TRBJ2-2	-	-	CASSVSGANTGELFF	TGTGCCAGCAGCGTTAGCGGAGCGAACACCGGGGAGCTGTTTTTT
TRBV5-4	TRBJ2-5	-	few	CASSSPRAGEGETQYF	TGTGCCAGCAGCTCCCCCAGGGCAGGAGAGGGAGAGACCCAGTACTTC
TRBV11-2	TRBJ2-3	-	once	CASRLDTWTDTQYF	TGTGCCAGCAGGTTAGACACATGGACAGATACGCAGTATTTT
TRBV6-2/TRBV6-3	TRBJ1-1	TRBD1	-	CTSILGQGRPEAFF	TGTACCAGCATCCTCGGACAGGGTCGCCCTGAAGCTTTCTTT
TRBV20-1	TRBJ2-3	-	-	CSARRVARTDTQYF	TGCAGTGCCCGACGGGTGGCTCGCACAGATACGCAGTATTTT
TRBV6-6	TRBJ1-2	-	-	CTSSVKENYGYTF	TGTACCAGCAGTGTAAAGGAGAACTATGGCTACACCTTC
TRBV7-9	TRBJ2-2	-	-	CASREGTGELFF	TGTGCCAGCAGAGAGGGAACCGGGGAACTGTTTTTT
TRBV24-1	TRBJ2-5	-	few	CATSDLGGGSQETQYF	TGTGCCACCAGTGATTTGGGCGGAGGCTCCCAAGAGACCCAGTACTTC
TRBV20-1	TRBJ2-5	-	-	CSARGRWEKESQYF	TGCAGCGCTAGAGGGCGGTGGGAGAAGGAGAGCCAGTACTTC
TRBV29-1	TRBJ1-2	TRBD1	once	CSTRGGGPLYGYTF	TGCAGCACCCGGGGAGGGGGCCCCTTGTATGGGTACACCTTC
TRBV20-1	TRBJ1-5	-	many	CSVGVRSNQPQHF	TGCAGTGTGGGTGTAAGGAGCAATCAGCCCCAGCATTTT
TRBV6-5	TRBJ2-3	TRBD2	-	CASRSPGLAGVTDTQYF	TGTGCCAGCAGATCACCGGGACTAGCGGGAGTAACAGATACGCAGTATTTT
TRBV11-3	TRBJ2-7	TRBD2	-	CTSNSPERGGLHEQYF	TGTACCAGCAACTCGCCTGAACGCGGGGGGCTCCACGAGCAGTACTTC
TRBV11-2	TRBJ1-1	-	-	CASNLGSGFEASF	TGTGCCAGCAACTTAGGGTCAGGGTTTGAAGCTTCCTTT
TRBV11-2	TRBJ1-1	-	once	CASSSAIRSTEAFF	TGTGCCAGCAGCTCTGCCATCCGGAGCACTGAAGCTTTCTTT
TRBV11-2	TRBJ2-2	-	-	CTSSLRQDTGELSF	TGTACCAGCAGCTTACGGCAGGACACCGGGGAGCTGTCTTTT
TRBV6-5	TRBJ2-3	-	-	CASGQITDTQYF	TGTGCCAGCGGTCAGATTACAGATACGCAGTATTTT
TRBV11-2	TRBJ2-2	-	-	CASSLDRAWELFF	TGTGCCAGCAGCTTAGATAGAGCTTGGGAGTTGTTTTTT
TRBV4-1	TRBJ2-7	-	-	CSSRGGISGTYEQYF	TGCAGCAGCAGAGGGGGAATCAGCGGTACCTACGAGCAGTACTTC
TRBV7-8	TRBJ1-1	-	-	CASSKRTGDEAFF	TGTGCCAGCAGCAAACGGACGGGCGATGAAGCTTTCTTT
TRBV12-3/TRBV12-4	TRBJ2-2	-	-	CTSGYINTGELFF	TGTACCAGCGGATACATTAACACCGGGGAGCTGTTTTTT
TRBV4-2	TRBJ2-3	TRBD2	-	CASSQGNLTLAGVGDKQYF	TGTGCCAGCAGCCAAGGGAACCTCACCCTAGCGGGAGTCGGGGATAAGCAGTATTTT
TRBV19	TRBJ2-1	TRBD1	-	CASSHSGTGITYEQFF	TGTGCCAGTAGCCATTCCGGGACAGGGATTACATATGAGCAGTTCTTC
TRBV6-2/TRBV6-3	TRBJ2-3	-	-	CASTPVGGSDMQYF	TGTGCCAGCACCCCTGTGGGAGGCTCAGATATGCAGTATTTT
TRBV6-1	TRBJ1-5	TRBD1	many	CASKYKGGQPQHF	TGTGCCAGCAAATATAAAGGGGGCCAGCCCCAGCATTTT
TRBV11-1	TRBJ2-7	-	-	CASSDGSWSLSYEQYF	TGTGCCAGCAGCGACGGTAGCTGGAGTCTTAGTTACGAGCAGTACTTC
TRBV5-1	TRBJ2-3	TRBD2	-	CASSPGLAGAVTDTQYF	TGCGCCAGCAGCCCGGGACTAGCGGGAGCGGTCACAGATACGCAATATTTT
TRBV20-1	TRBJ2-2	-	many	CSARRGANTGELFF	TGCAGTGCTAGACGTGGGGCGAACACCGGGGAGCTGTTTTTT
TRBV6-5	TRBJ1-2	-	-	CASASRGPDGYTF	TGTGCCAGCGCTAGCCGCGGTCCGGACGGCTACACCTTC
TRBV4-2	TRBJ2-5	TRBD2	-	CASSQAGGQETQEYF	TGTGCCAGCAGCCAAGCGGGGGGGCAAGAGACCCAAGAATACTTC
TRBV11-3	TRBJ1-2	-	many	CASSLGLGARPEGYTF	TGTGCCAGCAGCTTAGGCCTCGGGGCCCGCCCTGAGGGCTACACCTTC
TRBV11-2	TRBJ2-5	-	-	CASSMKLIGLEIQYF	TGTGCCAGCAGCATGAAACTGATAGGTCTAGAGATCCAGTACTTC
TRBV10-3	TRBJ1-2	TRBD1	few	CAIRTDREFNGYTF	TGTGCCATCAGGACGGACAGGGAGTTTAATGGCTACACCTTC
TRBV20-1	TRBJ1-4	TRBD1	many	CSAWTGGREKLFF	TGCAGTGCTTGGACAGGGGGAAGGGAAAAACTGTTTTTT
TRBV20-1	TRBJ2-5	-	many	CSATHKVETQYF	TGCAGTGCTACCCACAAAGTGGAGACCCAGTACTTC
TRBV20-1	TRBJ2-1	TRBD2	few	CSAREQTSGGTNEQFF	TGCAGTGCTAGGGAACAAACTAGCGGGGGAACAAATGAGCAGTTCTTC
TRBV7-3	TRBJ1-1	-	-	CTSSLGLGGSNTEAFF	TGTACCAGCAGCTTAGGGCTGGGGGGTTCAAACACTGAAGCTTTCTTT
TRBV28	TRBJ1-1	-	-	CASSLRHYREPAFF	TGTGCCAGCAGTCTCCGCCACTACAGGGAACCAGCTTTCTTT
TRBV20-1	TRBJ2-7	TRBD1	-	CIVTGQGGSYEQYF	TGCATTGTTACAGGACAGGGGGGCTCCTACGAGCAGTACTTC
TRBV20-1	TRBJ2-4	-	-	CSARDPRDLAKNIQNF	TGCAGTGCTAGAGATCCGAGGGATCTAGCCAAAAACATTCAGAACTTC
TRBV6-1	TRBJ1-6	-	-	CLSSEARQNSPLHF	TGTCTCAGCAGTGAAGCGAGGCAGAATTCACCCCTCCACTTT
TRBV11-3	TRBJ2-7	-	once	CASLPIIAGRSYEQYF	TGTGCCAGCCTCCCGATTATCGCGGGACGCAGCTACGAGCAGTACTTC
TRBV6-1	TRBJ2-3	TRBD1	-	CASSESGGHLSLTDTQYF	TGTGCCAGCAGTGAGTCAGGGGGACACCTGAGTCTCACAGATACGCAGTATTTT
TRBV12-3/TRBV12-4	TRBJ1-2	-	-	CASRPPCGNYGYTF	TGTGCCAGCAGACCCCCCTGTGGGAACTATGGTTACACCTTC
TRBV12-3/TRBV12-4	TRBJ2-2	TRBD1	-	CASRRQGFDTGELFF	TGTGCCAGCAGGAGACAGGGGTTCGACACCGGGGAGCTGTTTTTT
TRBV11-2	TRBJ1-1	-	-	CARSLRVRTEAFF	TGTGCCCGCAGCTTGAGGGTAAGAACTGAAGCTTTCTTT
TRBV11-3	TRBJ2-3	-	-	CASSRRGTDTQYF	TGTGCAAGCAGCCGCCGGGGCACAGATACGCAGTATTTT
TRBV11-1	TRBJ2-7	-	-	CASSGQGHEQYF	TGCGCCAGCAGCGGACAAGGGCACGAGCAGTACTTC
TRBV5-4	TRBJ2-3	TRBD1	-	CVSSYPGQGADTQYF	TGTGTCAGCAGCTATCCGGGACAGGGGGCGGATACGCAGTATTTT